Shown below are 29 T cell receptor beta chains from a single sample sequenced in a study of T cell changes during pregnancy in multiple sclerosis. Some clones are missing from TCRdb's copy, which holds only in-frame ones; the method was immunoSEQ multiplex PCR. The data contain some 68,000 clones, approximately 93% of them seen just once; the ten biggest clones take up 1.4% to 1.5%. Sequences were derived from peripheral blood, sampled in the second trimester of pregnancy. The receptor source for this set is a female donor with multiple sclerosis, enrolled in a pregnancy study.

This clone was counted a single time. The V and J genes are TRBV5-6 and TRBJ2-7, with 7 nucleotides matching TRBD1. V shed 3 bases, J shed 4 bases, and the junction held 4 bases outside the gene matches. Germline CDR1 is SGHDT and CDR2 is YYEEEE. CDR3 length: 13 amino acids. The CDR3 loop is CASSSWTGYEQYF. In DNA form, the CDR3 reads TGTGCCAGCAGCTCTTGGACAGGATACGAGCAGTACTTC.

Only one count was recorded for this clone. The CDR3 reads CASSRARVSYEQYF. Here the CDR3 DNA reads TGTGCCAGTAGTAGGGCCAGGGTTTCCTACGAGCAGTACTTC. The genes are TRBV19 and TRBJ2-7, with a weak D call TRBD1 (5 bases). Germline-derived CDR1 and CDR2 are LNHDA and SQIVND (reference sequence). Trimming cost V 4 bases and J 1 base, with 11 bases left between them. The CDR3 consists of 14 residues.

The chain uses TRBV7-9 and TRBJ2-3; 9 bases fit TRBD1. Germline V gene sequence: CDR1 SEHNR, CDR2 FQNEAQ (reference sequence). The CDR3 has 14 amino acids. V lost 11 bases and J lost 2; bases outside the gene matches: 8. Here the CDR3 DNA reads TGTGCCGTACTACAGGGGGCGACCACAGATACGCAGTATTTT. It yields the protein CAVLQGATTDTQYF.

The genes are TRBV5-1 and TRBJ2-7; D possibly corresponds to TRBD1 (5 bases). The CDR3 totals 16 residues. Trimming removed 3 bases from V and 6 bases from J, with 22 bases in between. The V gene's germline CDR1 is SGHRS and CDR2 YFSETQ. CDR3 coding DNA: TGCGCCAGCAGCTCTCAACCTCAGGACACCTTAGCCGAGCAGTACTTC. It encodes CASSSQPQDTLAEQYF.

This chain connects TRBV2 to TRBJ1-3; 9 positions agree with TRBD1. Germline CDR1 SNHLY, CDR2 FYNNEI. V was pared by 6 bases and J by 1 base, with 7 bases of the junction left unmatched. The CDR3 runs 16 residues. The CDR3 coding sequence is TGTGCCAGCAGGGCCCGGGACAGGGAATCTGGAAACACCATATATTTT. Translation gives CASRARDRESGNTIYF.

The chain combines TRBV5-4 with TRBJ2-5; the D is unclear. V was pared by 2 bases and J by 4 bases, with 9 bases between. This CDR3 has 13 residues. Per germline, CDR1 SGHNT and CDR2 YYREEE (reference sequence). Written as DNA, the CDR3 is TGTGCCAGCAGCTTCGGTACCCGAGAGACCCAGTACTTC. This codes for CASSFGTRETQYF.

V and J are TRBV19 and TRBJ2-2; the D is unclear. This CDR3 region has 16 residues. The ends were cut back, 2 bases at V and 7 bases at J, with 17 bases in the middle. CDR1 and CDR2 from the germline V gene are LNHDA and SQIVND (reference sequence). CDR3 residues: CASSIQVRRRSGELFF. The DNA for the CDR3 is TGTGCCAGTAGTATACAAGTCAGAAGGCGGAGCGGGGAGCTGTTTTTT.

The chain has TRBV4-3 and TRBJ2-3; D might be TRBD2 (6 bases). Germline loops: CDR1 LGHNA, CDR2 YSLEER. Trimming pared 4 bases from V and 2 bases from J, leaving 13 bases between. This CDR3 is built from 15 residues. The CDR3 region is CASSLRAGTTDTQYF. The CDR3 coding sequence is TGCGCCAGCAGCCTTCGGGCGGGAACCACAGATACGCAGTATTTT.

In its sample, this clone was seen once. The chain employs TRBV27 and TRBJ2-6; TRBD2 might be the D (5 bases). Between the trimmed V and J ends, which lost 1 base and 0 bases, there was a span of 7 bases. The germline V gene has CDR1 MNHEY and CDR2 SMNVEV (reference sequence). The CDR3 extends over 16 amino acids. For the CDR3, the DNA is TGTGCCAGCAGTTTATTGGGGAGCTCTGGGGCCAACGTCCTGACTTTC. Protein: CASSLLGSSGANVLTF.

V is TRBV5-6 and J is TRBJ1-1; D is unresolved. The germline gives CDR1 SGHDT, CDR2 YYEEEE. The CDR3 covers 14 residues. V was clipped by 0 bases and J by 6 bases, with 12 bases between them. The CDR3 bases are TGTGCCAGCAGCTTGGAATTAGAAACGGCTGAAGCTTTCTTT. It yields the protein CASSLELETAEAFF.

The J gene is TRBJ1-3, the V gene TRBV6-6; D possibly corresponds to TRBD1 (6 bases). Germline CDR1 is MNHNY and CDR2 is SVGAGI (reference sequence). The CDR3 is 14 residues long. Trimming pared 8 bases from V and 4 bases from J, leaving 15 bases between. The CDR3: CASGPQGTGNTIYF. As DNA, the CDR3 is TGTGCCAGCGGGCCCCAGGGGACGGGAAACACCATATATTTT.

J is TRBJ1-4 and V is TRBV27; possibly TRBD1 for D (6 bases). Trimming took off 8 bases at V and 6 bases at J, with 10 bases between the two ends. Germline lookup yields CDR1 MNHEY and CDR2 SMNVEV (reference sequence). This CDR3 is built from 12 residues. In DNA form, the CDR3 reads TGTGCCAGCCGCAACAGGGATGAAAAACTGTTTTTT. It specifies CASRNRDEKLFF. The complete variable domain, with remaining parts taken from reference TRBV27 and TRBJ1-4, reads EAQVTQNPRYLITVTGKKLTVTCSQNMNHEYMSWYRQDPGLGLRQIYYSMNVEVTDKGDVPEGYKVSRKEKRNFPLILESPSPNQTSLYFCASRNRDEKLFFGSGTQLSVL.

The rearrangement joins TRBV6-5 to TRBJ2-1; 8 bases are shared with TRBD1. The germline CDR1 and CDR2 sequences are MNHEY and SVGAGI. With V trimmed by 0 bases and J by 5 bases, 6 bases remained unmatched. CDR3 length: 16 amino acids. The CDR3: CASSYSTGEMDNEQFF. CDR3 bases: TGTGCCAGCAGTTACTCGACAGGGGAGATGGACAATGAGCAGTTCTTC.

The chain combines TRBV19 with TRBJ2-5; possibly TRBD1 for D (6 bases). This CDR3 comprises 13 residues. Trimming cost V 5 bases and J 6 bases, with 13 bases left between them. Germline assignment: CDR1 LNHDA and CDR2 SQIVND (reference sequence). CDR3 residues: CASSQGGTKTQYF. The CDR3 region has the DNA TGTGCCAGTAGTCAAGGGGGTACGAAGACCCAGTACTTC.

The genes are TRBV18 and TRBJ2-1, with TRBD2 matching 9 bases. The CDR3 consists of 15 residues. Trimming removed 3 bases from V and 0 bases from J; junction bases left unmatched: 0. Per germline, CDR1 KGHSH and CDR2 LQKENI. This CDR3 reads CASSPSGSSYNEQFF. The CDR3 DNA sequence: TGTGCCAGCTCACCTAGCGGGAGCTCCTACAATGAGCAGTTCTTC.

The CDR3 sequence: CASSPYYEQYF. Here the CDR3 DNA reads TGTGCCAGCAGTCCGTACTACGAGCAGTACTTC. The V and J genes are TRBV2 and TRBJ2-7; D gene unclear. The CDR3 sequence is 11 residues long. Germline lookup yields CDR1 SNHLY and CDR2 FYNNEI. Trimming stripped 5 bases from V and 3 bases from J, with 5 bases between.

The chain is built from TRBV21-1 and TRBJ2-1; the table calls TRBD2, which could not be checked here. TRBV21-1 is annotated as a pseudogene. The CDR3 has 17 amino acids. The CDR3 sequence: CASSKGGSGSTYNEQFF. For the CDR3, the DNA is TGTGCCAGCAGCAAAGGGGGTAGCGGGAGTACCTACAATGAGCAGTTCTTC.

V gene TRBV27 combines with J gene TRBJ2-5; the D gene is possibly TRBD1 (6 bases). TRBJ2-7 explains the end of the DNA better; the J call may be wrong. From germline, CDR1 is MNHEY and CDR2 SMNVEV (reference sequence). This CDR3 is 14 amino acids long. This chain's CDR3 is CASSSWDITYEQYF. CDR3 nucleotides: TGTGCCAGCAGTTCTTGGGACATTACCTACGAGCAGTACTTC.

The rearrangement uses TRBV7-9 and TRBJ2-7, with 8 bases fitting TRBD1. CDR3 size: 15 residues. Germline values: CDR1 SEHNR, CDR2 FQNEAQ (reference sequence). J lost 4 bases, V lost 5 bases, and 10 bases had no gene match. As DNA, the CDR3 is TGTGCCAGCAGCGACCCCCAAACAGGGGGATACGAGCAGTACTTC. Amino acids: CASSDPQTGGYEQYF.

With regard to this clone: The sample has other DNA sequences that encode this CDR3 too. The J gene is TRBJ2-1, the V gene TRBV6-5; 9 nucleotides line up with TRBD2. The length of the CDR3 is 15 residues. Germline V gene sequence: CDR1 MNHEY, CDR2 SVGAGI. Germline trimming cut 0 bases from V and 5 bases from J; bases unmatched to any gene: 2. The CDR3 DNA follows: TGTGCCAGCAGTTACTCGACTAGCGGCCACAATGAGCAGTTCTTC. Amino acids: CASSYSTSGHNEQFF.

The CDR3 bases are TGTGCCAGCAGCTTAAGGCGGGAAGAGACCCAGTACTTC. Its translation is CASSLRREETQYF. This sequence joins TRBV7-2 and TRBJ2-5; D might be TRBD2 (5 bases). The CDR3 has 13 amino acids. V gave up 2 bases and J gave up 3 bases, with 7 bases separating them. The germline gives CDR1 SGHTA, CDR2 FQGNSA. Full variable domain (remainder filled in from reference TRBV7-2 and TRBJ2-5): GAGVSQSPSNKVTEKGKDVELRCDPISGHTALYWYRQSLGQGLEFLIYFQGNSAPDKSGLPSDRFSAERTGGSVSTLTIQRTQQEDSAVYLCASSLRREETQYFGPGTRLLVL.

This chain joins TRBV27 and TRBJ2-7; D is unresolved. Trimming pared 5 bases from V and 3 bases from J, leaving 14 bases between. CDR1 MNHEY and CDR2 SMNVEV come from the germline V gene (reference sequence). The length of the CDR3 is 14 residues. The CDR3 region has the DNA TGTGCCAGCAGTACCTACTCATGGAGCTACGAGCAGTACTTC. Its protein is CASSTYSWSYEQYF.

This chain connects TRBV30 to TRBJ2-3; D is possibly TRBD1 (6 bases). CDR3 length: 15 amino acids. Germline lookup yields CDR1 GTSNPN and CDR2 SVGIG (reference sequence). V gave up 0 bases and J gave up 4 bases, with 14 bases separating them. CDR3 sequence: CAWSVMGAGSDTQYF. Written as DNA, the CDR3 is TGTGCCTGGAGTGTAATGGGGGCTGGGTCAGATACGCAGTATTTT.

V usage is TRBV27 and J usage is TRBJ2-7; D might be TRBD2 (5 bases). Germline lookup yields CDR1 MNHEY and CDR2 SMNVEV (reference sequence). V was pared by 0 bases and J by 1 base, with 10 bases between. This CDR3 has 15 amino acids. The CDR3 sequence: CASSLSGSGSYEQYF. The CDR3, as DNA: TGTGCCAGCAGTTTATCGGGGAGCGGTTCCTACGAGCAGTACTTC.

This chain links TRBV5-4 with TRBJ2-3; 7 bases fit TRBD2. This CDR3 region has 18 residues. The J segment lost 1 base and the V segment lost 2 bases, leaving 13 bases of the junction unmatched. From germline, CDR1 is SGHNT and CDR2 YYREEE (reference sequence). CDR3 amino acids: CASSLKPGSGFRTDTQYF. CDR3 bases: TGTGCCAGCAGCTTAAAGCCAGGTAGCGGGTTCCGCACAGATACGCAGTATTTT.

This clone occurred once. The chain recombines TRBV11-1 with TRBJ2-5, with 7 bases that match TRBD2. CDR3 length: 15 amino acids. Germline loops: CDR1 SGHAT, CDR2 FQDESV (reference sequence). V shed 1 base, J shed 1 base, and the junction held 3 bases outside the gene matches. The CDR3 protein is CASSLGASGQETQYF. The CDR3 DNA is TGTGCCAGCAGCTTAGGGGCTAGCGGCCAAGAGACCCAGTACTTC.

This clone was picked up one time. The chain combines TRBV9 with TRBJ2-3; TRBD2 matches 7 bases. The junction had 2 bases not matched to a gene; V was cut back by 0 bases and J by 1 base. There are 15 residues in the CDR3. From germline, CDR1 is SGDLS and CDR2 YYNGEE. As DNA, the CDR3 is TGTGCCAGCAGCGTAGGACTAGCTGGCACAGATACGCAGTATTTT. Amino acids: CASSVGLAGTDTQYF.

V usage is TRBV19 and J usage is TRBJ1-2; 7 bases are a match to TRBD1. CDR1 is LNHDA and CDR2 is SQIVND in the germline V gene (reference sequence). With 10 bases clipped from V and 2 bases from J, the junction kept 4 bases outside the gene matches. The CDR3 loop spans 12 amino acids. CDR3 nucleotides: TGTGCCACGTCAGGGGGAAACTATGGCTACACCTTC. Translating gives CATSGGNYGYTF.

This chain uses TRBV19 with TRBJ2-3, with 10 bases identical to TRBD1. Germline V gene lookup returns CDR1 LNHDA and CDR2 SQIVND (reference sequence). The junction had 8 bases not matched to a gene; V was cut back by 5 bases and J by 3 bases. The CDR3 is made up of 16 amino acids. The CDR3 DNA reads TGTGCCAGTAGTCTTCGACAGGGGGCGGGAACAGATACGCAGTATTTT. This encodes CASSLRQGAGTDTQYF.